A single sample gave rise to the 18 T cell receptor beta chains below, sequenced in a study of blood T cell repertoires in COVID-19. Method: immunoSEQ multiplex PCR; TCRdb's copy keeps in-frame clones and lacks some. The repertoire holds tens of thousands of clones, about nine tenths seen once, with 3.2% in the top ten. The sequencing sample was made of peripheral blood. These receptors were obtained from a man aged 45-60 years with active COVID-19.

The chain carries TRBV11-2 and TRBJ2-3; D is ambiguous. Germline lookup yields CDR1 SGHAT and CDR2 FQNNGV. The V and J ends lost 2 bases and 0 bases respectively, with 9 bases between them. This CDR3 comprises 15 residues. The DNA for the CDR3 is TGTGCCAGCAGCTTACAGAAGACTAGCACAGATACGCAGTATTTT. As protein: CASSLQKTSTDTQYF.

The chain recombines TRBV7-3 with TRBJ2-1, with 8 bases matching TRBD2. Trimming removed 0 bases from V and 15 bases from J; junction bases left unmatched: 7. CDR3 length: 13 residues. CDR1 is SGHTA, CDR2 FQGTGA, per germline. The CDR3 protein is CASSLTAGGTWFF. For the CDR3, the DNA is TGTGCCAGCAGCTTAACGGCGGGAGGTACATGGTTCTTC.

This clone was recorded a few times. J is TRBJ1-1 and V is TRBV5-1; D gene unclear. Per the germline V gene, CDR1 is SGHRS and CDR2 is YFSETQ. V gave up 0 bases and J gave up 3 bases, with 6 bases separating them. The CDR3 is 13 residues long. The CDR3 nucleotides read TGCGCCAGCAGCTTGGAAGAGGACACTGAAGCTTTCTTT. This gives the protein CASSLEEDTEAFF.

This clone was counted once. V usage is TRBV29-1 and J usage is TRBJ2-7; TRBD1 is a possible D gene (7 bases). Trimming took 3 bases from V and 1 from J, leaving 10 bases between them. The CDR3 length is 13 residues. Germline V gene lookup returns CDR1 SQVTM and CDR2 ANQGSEA. This CDR3 is CSVEEGASYEQYF. DNA for the CDR3: TGCAGCGTTGAGGAGGGGGCATCCTACGAGCAGTACTTC.

This clone was seen a single time. The genes are TRBV5-6 and TRBJ2-7; 9 bases are shared with TRBD1. V shed 3 bases and J 0 bases; nucleotides not matched to a gene: 4. Germline V lookup: CDR1 SGHDT, CDR2 YYEEEE. The CDR3 has 15 amino acids. The CDR3 region is CASSWGQGRSYEQYF. In nucleotides, the CDR3 is TGTGCCAGCAGCTGGGGACAGGGCCGCTCCTACGAGCAGTACTTC. The variable domain in full, completed from reference TRBV5-6 and TRBJ2-7, reads DAGVTQSPTHLIKTRGQQVTLRCSPKSGHDTVSWYQQALGQGPQFIFQYYEEEERQRGNFPDRFSGHQFPNYSSELNVNALLLGDSALYLCASSWGQGRSYEQYFGPGTRLTVT.

The chain is built from TRBV27 and TRBJ2-7; D call uncertain. This CDR3 is 13 amino acids long. Trimming took 5 bases from V and 2 from J, leaving 10 bases between them. The germline gives CDR1 MNHEY, CDR2 SMNVEV (reference sequence). The CDR3 reads CASSPSPAYEQYF. The CDR3 DNA reads TGTGCCAGCAGTCCCTCCCCGGCCTACGAGCAGTACTTC.

In its sample, this clone was seen once. The chain joins TRBV25-1 to TRBJ2-3; TRBD1 agrees at 11 bases. Germline loops: CDR1 MGHDK, CDR2 SYGVNS. V trimming: 3 bases; J trimming: 5 bases; junction bases outside the gene matches: 7. This CDR3 spans 16 amino acids. The DNA for the CDR3 is TGTGCCAGCAGTGACACCGGGACAGGGGGGGGAGATACGCAGTATTTT. Its protein is CASSDTGTGGGDTQYF.

The V and J genes are TRBV6-5 and TRBJ2-7; D may be TRBD1 (6 bases). The CDR3 covers 14 residues. The V and J ends lost 6 bases and 2 bases respectively, with 14 bases between them. The germline V gene has CDR1 MNHEY and CDR2 SVGAGI. The CDR3 here is CASSVHRETYEQYF. The DNA of the CDR3 is TGTGCCAGCAGCGTACACAGGGAAACCTACGAGCAGTACTTC.

This chain links TRBV28 with TRBJ2-7, with 9 bases lining up with TRBD1. After removal of 9 bases from V and 6 bases from J, the junction contained 6 bases not matched to a gene. Germline V gene sequence: CDR1 MDHEN, CDR2 SYDVKM. The CDR3 is 12 amino acids. The CDR3 region is CASGQGTREQYF. Written as DNA, the CDR3 is TGTGCCAGTGGACAGGGGACCCGCGAGCAGTACTTC.

Regarding this clone: Its ends do not fully match the called genes, so a read error is possible. The chain has TRBV7-7 and TRBJ2-7; tentatively, D is TRBD1 (6 bases). The germline CDR1 and CDR2 sequences are SSHAT and FNYEAQ (reference sequence). The CDR3 sequence is 13 residues long. The CDR3 bases are TGTGCTAGCAACGGGACACGGCCTTACGAGCAGTACTTC. Its protein product is CASNGTRPYEQYF.

The chain joins TRBV27 to TRBJ1-1, with TRBD1 matching over 7 bases. The CDR3 totals 13 residues. Germline V gene lookup returns CDR1 MNHEY and CDR2 SMNVEV (reference sequence). V gave up 3 bases and J gave up 3 bases; unmatched junction bases: 1. CDR3 nucleotides: TGTGCCAGCAGTTTTACAGGGGACACTGAAGCTTTCTTT. Translating gives CASSFTGDTEAFF.

The rearrangement links TRBV3-1 (or the pseudogene TRBV3-2) to TRBJ2-4; no clear D. This CDR3 is built from 16 residues. The germline V and J ends were trimmed by 0 bases and 0 bases, with 9 bases remaining between them. Germline values: CDR1 LGHDT, CDR2 YNNKEL (reference sequence). CDR3 region: CASSQDLPLAKNIQYF. CDR3 nucleotide sequence: TGTGCCAGCAGCCAAGATCTACCTTTAGCCAAAAACATTCAGTACTTC.

The chain carries TRBV7-6 and TRBJ2-7; TRBD1 aligns across 7 bases. The CDR3 spans 15 residues. J lost 2 bases, V lost 4 bases, and 8 bases had no gene match. CDR1 and CDR2 (germline): SGHVS, FNYEAQ. The CDR3 loop is CASSSQTGNTYEQYF. In nucleotides, the CDR3 is TGTGCCAGCAGCTCTCAGACAGGGAACACCTACGAGCAGTACTTC.

V is TRBV6-2 or TRBV6-3 and J is TRBJ1-2, with 9 nucleotides matching TRBD1. This CDR3 spans 17 amino acids. After removal of 2 bases from V and 0 bases from J, the junction contained 7 bases not matched to a gene. Looked up from germline, CDR1 is MNHEY and CDR2 is SVGEGT. In DNA, the CDR3 is TGTGCCAGCAGTTACCCGGGACAGGGCCAAGCTAACTATGGCTACACCTTC. Protein: CASSYPGQGQANYGYTF.

This chain links TRBV11-2 with TRBJ2-7; 10 bases line up with TRBD2. J was trimmed by 3 bases and V by 5 bases; bases with no gene match: 7. Germline loops: CDR1 SGHAT, CDR2 FQNNGV. The CDR3 runs to 15 residues. The CDR3 DNA is TGTGCCAGCAGCCCGAATAGCGGGGGGCACTACGAGCAGTACTTC. Protein sequence: CASSPNSGGHYEQYF.

The genes are TRBV5-1 and TRBJ2-2, with 7 bases matching TRBD1. This CDR3 has 17 amino acids. V lost 1 base and J lost 6; bases outside the gene matches: 12. Germline values: CDR1 SGHRS, CDR2 YFSETQ. CDR3 amino acids: CASSLHRGRGEAGELFF. In nucleotides, the CDR3 is TGCGCCAGCAGCTTGCACAGGGGAAGGGGAGAGGCCGGGGAGCTGTTTTTT.

The V call is TRBV6-2 or TRBV6-3, the J call TRBJ2-1; the match to TRBD1 covers 7 bases. The CDR3 is 14 residues long. CDR1 and CDR2 (germline): MNHEY, SVGEGT. Germline trimming cut 6 bases from V and 9 bases from J; bases unmatched to any gene: 11. This CDR3 is CASSRTSQGVEQFF. The CDR3 bases are TGTGCCAGCAGCCGAACTAGTCAGGGGGTTGAGCAGTTCTTC.

The J gene is TRBJ1-2, the V gene TRBV5-1, with TRBD1 matching over 9 bases. This CDR3 spans 14 amino acids. Germline loops: CDR1 SGHRS, CDR2 YFSETQ. J was trimmed by 3 bases and V by 4 bases; bases with no gene match: 4. In DNA form, the CDR3 reads TGCGCCAGCAGCCGGGACAGGGACCACTATGGCTACACCTTC. Translated, it gives CASSRDRDHYGYTF.